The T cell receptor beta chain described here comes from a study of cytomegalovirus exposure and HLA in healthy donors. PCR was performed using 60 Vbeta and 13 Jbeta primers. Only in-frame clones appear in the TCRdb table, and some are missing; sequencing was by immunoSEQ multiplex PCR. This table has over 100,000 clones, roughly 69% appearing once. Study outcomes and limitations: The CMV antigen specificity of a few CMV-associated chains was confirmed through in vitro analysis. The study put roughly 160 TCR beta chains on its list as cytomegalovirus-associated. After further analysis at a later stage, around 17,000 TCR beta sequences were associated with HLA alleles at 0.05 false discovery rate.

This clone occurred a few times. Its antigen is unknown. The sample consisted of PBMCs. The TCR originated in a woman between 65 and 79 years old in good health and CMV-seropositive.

CDR3 loop: CASSFEGSWNTEAFF. Written as DNA, the CDR3 is TGTGCCAGCAGCTTTGAGGGCAGTTGGAACACTGAAGCTTTCTTT. The rearrangement uses TRBV5-8 and TRBJ1-1, with D hard to call. Looked up from germline, CDR1 is SGHTS and CDR2 is YDEGEE. The CDR3 has 15 amino acids. The ends were cut back, 2 bases at V and 1 base at J, with 12 bases in the middle.